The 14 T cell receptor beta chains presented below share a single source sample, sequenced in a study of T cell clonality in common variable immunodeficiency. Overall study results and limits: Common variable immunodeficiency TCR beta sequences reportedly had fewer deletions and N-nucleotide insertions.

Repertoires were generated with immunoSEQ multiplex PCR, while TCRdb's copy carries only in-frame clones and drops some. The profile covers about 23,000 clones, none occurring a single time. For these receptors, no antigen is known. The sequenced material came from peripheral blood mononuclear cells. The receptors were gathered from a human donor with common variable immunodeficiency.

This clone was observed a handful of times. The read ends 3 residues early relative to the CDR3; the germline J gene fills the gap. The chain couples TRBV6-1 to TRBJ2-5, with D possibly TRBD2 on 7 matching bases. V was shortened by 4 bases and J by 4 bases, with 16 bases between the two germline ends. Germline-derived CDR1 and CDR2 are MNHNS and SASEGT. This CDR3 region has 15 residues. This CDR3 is CASSVEGGAPETQYF. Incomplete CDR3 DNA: TGTGCCAGCAGTGTTGAGGGGGGGGCCCCAGAGACC.

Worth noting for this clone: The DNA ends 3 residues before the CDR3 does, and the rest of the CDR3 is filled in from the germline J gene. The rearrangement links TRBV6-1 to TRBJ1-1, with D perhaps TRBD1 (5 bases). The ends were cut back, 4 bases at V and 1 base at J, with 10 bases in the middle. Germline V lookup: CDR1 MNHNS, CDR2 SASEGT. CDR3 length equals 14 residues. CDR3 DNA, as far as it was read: TGTGCCAGCAGTGCCTTAGGGGAGAACACTGAA. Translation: CASSALGENTE. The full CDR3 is CASSALGENTEAFF.

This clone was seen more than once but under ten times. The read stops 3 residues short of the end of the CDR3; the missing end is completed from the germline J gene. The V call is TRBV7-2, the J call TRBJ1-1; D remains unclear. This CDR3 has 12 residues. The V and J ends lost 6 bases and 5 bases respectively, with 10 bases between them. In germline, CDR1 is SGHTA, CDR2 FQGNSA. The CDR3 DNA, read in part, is TGTGCCAGCAGTCGTCCCAGGACTGAA. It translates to CASSRPRTE. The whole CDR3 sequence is CASSRPRTEAFF.

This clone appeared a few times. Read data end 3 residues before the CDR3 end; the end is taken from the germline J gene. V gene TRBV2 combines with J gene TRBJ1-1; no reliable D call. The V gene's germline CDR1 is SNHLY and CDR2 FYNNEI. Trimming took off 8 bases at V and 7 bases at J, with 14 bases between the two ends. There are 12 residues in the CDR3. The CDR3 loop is CASGVDYGEAFF. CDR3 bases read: TGTGCCAGCGGAGTCGACTACGGTGAA.

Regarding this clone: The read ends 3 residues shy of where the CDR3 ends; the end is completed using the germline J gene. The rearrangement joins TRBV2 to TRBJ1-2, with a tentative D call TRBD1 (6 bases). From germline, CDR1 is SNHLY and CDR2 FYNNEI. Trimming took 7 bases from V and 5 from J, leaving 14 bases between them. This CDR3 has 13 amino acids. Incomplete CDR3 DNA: TGTGCCAGCAAAGGACAGAGCACTTATGGC. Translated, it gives CASKGQSTYG. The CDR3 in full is CASKGQSTYGYTF.

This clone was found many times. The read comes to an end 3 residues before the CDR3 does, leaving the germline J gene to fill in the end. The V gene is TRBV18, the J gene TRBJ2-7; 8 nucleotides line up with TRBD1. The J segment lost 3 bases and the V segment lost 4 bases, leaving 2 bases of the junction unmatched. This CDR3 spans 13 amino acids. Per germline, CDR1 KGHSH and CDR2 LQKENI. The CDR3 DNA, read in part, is TGTGCCAGCTCACTCGGACAGGGCTACGAG. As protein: CASSLGQGYE. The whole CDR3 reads CASSLGQGYEQYF.

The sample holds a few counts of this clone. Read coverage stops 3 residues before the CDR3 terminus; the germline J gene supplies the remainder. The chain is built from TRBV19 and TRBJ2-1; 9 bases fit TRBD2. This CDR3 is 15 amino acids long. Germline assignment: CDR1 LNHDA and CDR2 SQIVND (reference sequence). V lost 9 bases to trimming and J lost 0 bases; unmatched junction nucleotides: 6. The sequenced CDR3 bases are TGTGCCAGCTGTGGACTAGCGAGCTCCTACAATGAG. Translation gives CASCGLASSYNE. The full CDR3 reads CASCGLASSYNEQFF. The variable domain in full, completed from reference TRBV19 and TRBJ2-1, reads DGGITQSPKYLFRKEGQNVTLSCEQNLNHDAMYWYRQDPGQGLRLIYYSQIVNDFQKGDIAEGYSVSREKKESFPLTVTSAQKNPTAFYLCASCGLASSYNEQFFGPGTRLTVL.

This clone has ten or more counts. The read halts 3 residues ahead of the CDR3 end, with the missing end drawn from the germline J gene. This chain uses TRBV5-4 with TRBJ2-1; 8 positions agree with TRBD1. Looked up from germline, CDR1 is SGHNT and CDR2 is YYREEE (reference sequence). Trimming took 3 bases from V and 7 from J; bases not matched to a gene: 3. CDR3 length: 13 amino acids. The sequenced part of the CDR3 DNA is TGTGCCAGCAGCTCCCAGGGGGCTAATGAG. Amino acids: CASSSQGANE. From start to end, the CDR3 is CASSSQGANEQFF.

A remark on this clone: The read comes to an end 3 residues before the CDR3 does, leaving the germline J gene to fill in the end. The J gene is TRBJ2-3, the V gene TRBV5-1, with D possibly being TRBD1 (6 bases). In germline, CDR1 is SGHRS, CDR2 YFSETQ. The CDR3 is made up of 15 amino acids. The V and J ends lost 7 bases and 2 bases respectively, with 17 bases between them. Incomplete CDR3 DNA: TGCGCCAGCGGCCCGACAGGAGCCCTCACAGATACG. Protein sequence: CASGPTGALTDT. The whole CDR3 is CASGPTGALTDTQYF.

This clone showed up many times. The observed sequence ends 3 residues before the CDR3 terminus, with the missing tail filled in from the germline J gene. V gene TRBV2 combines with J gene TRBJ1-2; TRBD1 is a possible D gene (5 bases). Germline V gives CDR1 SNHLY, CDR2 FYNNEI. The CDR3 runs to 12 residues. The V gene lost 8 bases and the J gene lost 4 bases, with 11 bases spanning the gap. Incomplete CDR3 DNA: TGTGCCAGCCCCCCACAGGCCTATGGC. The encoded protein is CASPPQAYG. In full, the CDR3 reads CASPPQAYGYTF.

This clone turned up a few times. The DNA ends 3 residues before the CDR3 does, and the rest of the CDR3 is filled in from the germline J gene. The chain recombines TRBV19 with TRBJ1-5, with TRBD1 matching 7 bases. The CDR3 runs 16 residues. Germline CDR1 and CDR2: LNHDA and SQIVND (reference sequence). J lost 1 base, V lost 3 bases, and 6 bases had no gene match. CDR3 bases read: TGTGCCAGTAGTATGCTACAGGGGACGAGCAATCAGCCC. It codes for CASSMLQGTSNQP. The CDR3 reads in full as CASSMLQGTSNQPQHF.

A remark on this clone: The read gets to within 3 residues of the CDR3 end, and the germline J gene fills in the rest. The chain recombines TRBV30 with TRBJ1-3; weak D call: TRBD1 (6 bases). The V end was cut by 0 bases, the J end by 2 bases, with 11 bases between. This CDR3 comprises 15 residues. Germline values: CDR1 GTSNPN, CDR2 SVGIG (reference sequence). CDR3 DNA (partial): TGTGCCTGGAGTGTACAGGGCCAAGCTGGAAACACC. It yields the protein CAWSVQGQAGNT. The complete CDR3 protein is CAWSVQGQAGNTIYF. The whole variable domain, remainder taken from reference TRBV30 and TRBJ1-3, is SQTIHQWPATLVQPVGSPLSLECTVEGTSNPNLYWYRQAAGRGLQLLFYSVGIGQISSEVPQNLSASRPQDRQFILSSKKLLLSDSGFYLCAWSVQGQAGNTIYFGEGSWLTVV.

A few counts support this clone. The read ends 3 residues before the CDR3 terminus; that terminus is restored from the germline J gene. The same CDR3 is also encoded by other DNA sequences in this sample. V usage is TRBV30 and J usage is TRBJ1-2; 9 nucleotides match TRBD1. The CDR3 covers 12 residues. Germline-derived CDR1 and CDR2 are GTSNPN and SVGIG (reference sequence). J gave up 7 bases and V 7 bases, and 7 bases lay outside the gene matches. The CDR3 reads CASPGQGAGYTF. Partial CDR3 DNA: TGTGCCTCACCGGGACAGGGTGCTGGC.

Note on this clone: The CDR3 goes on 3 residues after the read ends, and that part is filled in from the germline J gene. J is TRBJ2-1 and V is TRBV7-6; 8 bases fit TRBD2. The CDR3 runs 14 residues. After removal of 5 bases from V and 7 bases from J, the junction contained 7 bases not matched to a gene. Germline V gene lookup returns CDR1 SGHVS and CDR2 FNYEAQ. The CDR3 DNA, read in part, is TGTGCCAGCAGCGGATCTAGCGGGCGAAATGAG. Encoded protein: CASSGSSGRNE. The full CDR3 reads CASSGSSGRNEQFF.